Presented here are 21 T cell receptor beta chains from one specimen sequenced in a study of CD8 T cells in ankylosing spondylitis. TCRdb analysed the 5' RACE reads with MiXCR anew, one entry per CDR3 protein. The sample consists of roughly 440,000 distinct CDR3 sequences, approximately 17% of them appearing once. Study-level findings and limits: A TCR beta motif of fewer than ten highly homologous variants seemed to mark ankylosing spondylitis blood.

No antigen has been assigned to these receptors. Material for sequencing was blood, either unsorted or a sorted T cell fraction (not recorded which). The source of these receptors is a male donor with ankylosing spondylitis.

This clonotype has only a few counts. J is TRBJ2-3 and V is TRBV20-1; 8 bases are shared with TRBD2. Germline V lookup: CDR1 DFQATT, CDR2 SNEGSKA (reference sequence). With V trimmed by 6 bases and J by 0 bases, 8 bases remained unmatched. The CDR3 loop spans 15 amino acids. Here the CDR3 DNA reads TGCAGTGCAACGCGACTAGCGCAAAGCACAGATACGCAGTATTTT. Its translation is CSATRLAQSTDTQYF.

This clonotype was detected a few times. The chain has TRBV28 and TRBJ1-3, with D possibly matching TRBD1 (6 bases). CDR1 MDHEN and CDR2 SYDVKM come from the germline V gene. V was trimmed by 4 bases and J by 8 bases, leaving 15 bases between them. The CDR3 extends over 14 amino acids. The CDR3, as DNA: TGTGCCAGCAGTTCCAGCGCAGGGGTAGACACCATATATTTT. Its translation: CASSSSAGVDTIYF.

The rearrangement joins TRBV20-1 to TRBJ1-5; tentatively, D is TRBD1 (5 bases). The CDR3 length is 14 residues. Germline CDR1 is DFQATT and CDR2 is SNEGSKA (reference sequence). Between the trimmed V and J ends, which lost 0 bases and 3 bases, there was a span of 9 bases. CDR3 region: CSARDRRDNQPQHF. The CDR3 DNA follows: TGCAGTGCTAGAGATCGCAGGGACAATCAGCCCCAGCATTTT.

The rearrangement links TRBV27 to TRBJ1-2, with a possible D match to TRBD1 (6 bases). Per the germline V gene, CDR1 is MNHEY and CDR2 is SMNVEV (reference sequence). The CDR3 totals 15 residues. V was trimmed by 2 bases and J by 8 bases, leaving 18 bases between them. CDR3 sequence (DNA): TGTGCCAGCAGTTTAGAGTTCCAGGGAAGGGGGGGCTACACCTTC. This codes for CASSLEFQGRGGYTF.

The CDR3: CASRRDRGKETDTQYF. CDR3 sequence (DNA): TGTGCCAGCAGGCGGGACAGGGGCAAAGAGACAGATACGCAGTATTTT. The V gene is TRBV12-3 or TRBV12-4, the J gene TRBJ2-3; 10 bases fit TRBD1. The CDR3 length is 16 residues. The ends lost 6 bases at V and 3 bases at J; junction bases unmatched: 9.

The CDR3 spells CASARGGANEQFF. The CDR3 nucleotides read TGTGCCAGCGCCCGGGGGGGGGCGAATGAGCAGTTCTTC. The chain combines TRBV12-3 or TRBV12-4 with TRBJ2-1; 8 nucleotides align to TRBD2. This CDR3 has 13 residues. Losses at the gene ends were 8 bases for V and 7 bases for J; bases not matched to a gene: 7.

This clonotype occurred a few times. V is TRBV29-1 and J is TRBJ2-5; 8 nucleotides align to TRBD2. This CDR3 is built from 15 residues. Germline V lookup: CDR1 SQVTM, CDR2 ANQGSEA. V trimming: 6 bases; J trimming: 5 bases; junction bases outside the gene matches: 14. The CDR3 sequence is CSVTGASGGWETQYF. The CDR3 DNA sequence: TGCAGCGTGACGGGGGCCAGCGGGGGATGGGAGACCCAGTACTTC.

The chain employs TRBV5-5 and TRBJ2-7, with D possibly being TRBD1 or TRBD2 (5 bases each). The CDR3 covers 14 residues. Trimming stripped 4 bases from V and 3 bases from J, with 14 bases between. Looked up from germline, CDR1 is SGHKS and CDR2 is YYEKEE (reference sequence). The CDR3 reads CASSGGLSGYEQYF. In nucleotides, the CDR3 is TGTGCCAGCAGCGGGGGTCTTTCGGGCTACGAGCAGTACTTC. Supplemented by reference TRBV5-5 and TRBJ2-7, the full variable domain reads DAGVTQSPTHLIKTRGQQVTLRCSPISGHKSVSWYQQVLGQGPQFIFQYYEKEERGRGNFPDRFSARQFPNYSSELNVNALLLGDSALYLCASSGGLSGYEQYFGPGTRLTVT.

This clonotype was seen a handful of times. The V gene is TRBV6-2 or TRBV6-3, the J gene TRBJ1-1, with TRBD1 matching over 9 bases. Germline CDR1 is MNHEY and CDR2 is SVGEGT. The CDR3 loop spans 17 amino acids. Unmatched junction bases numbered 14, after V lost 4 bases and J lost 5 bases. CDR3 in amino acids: CASSSDTGTGMLTEAFF. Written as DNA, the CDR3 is TGTGCCAGCAGTTCCGACACCGGGACAGGGATGTTAACTGAAGCTTTCTTT.

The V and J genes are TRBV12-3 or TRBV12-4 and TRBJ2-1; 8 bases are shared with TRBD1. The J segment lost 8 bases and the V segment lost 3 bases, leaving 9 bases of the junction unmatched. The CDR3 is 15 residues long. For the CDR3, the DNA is TGTGCCAGCAGTTTGTGGAGACAGGGGAAAGATGAGCAGTTCTTC. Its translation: CASSLWRQGKDEQFF.

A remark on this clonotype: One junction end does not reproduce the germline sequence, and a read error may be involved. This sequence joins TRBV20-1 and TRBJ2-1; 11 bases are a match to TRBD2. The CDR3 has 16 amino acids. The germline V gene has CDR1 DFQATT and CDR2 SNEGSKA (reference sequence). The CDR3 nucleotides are TGCTGTGCTAGAGCGGGACTAGCGGTCGTTTTCAATGAGCAGTTCTTC. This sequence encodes CCARAGLAVVFNEQFF.

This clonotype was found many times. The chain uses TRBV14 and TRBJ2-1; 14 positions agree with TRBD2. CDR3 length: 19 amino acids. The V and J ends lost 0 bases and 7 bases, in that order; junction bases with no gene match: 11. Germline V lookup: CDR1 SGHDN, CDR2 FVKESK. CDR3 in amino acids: CASSQDPGTSGRVMNEQFF. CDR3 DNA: TGTGCCAGCAGCCAAGACCCAGGGACTAGCGGGAGAGTAATGAATGAGCAGTTCTTC.

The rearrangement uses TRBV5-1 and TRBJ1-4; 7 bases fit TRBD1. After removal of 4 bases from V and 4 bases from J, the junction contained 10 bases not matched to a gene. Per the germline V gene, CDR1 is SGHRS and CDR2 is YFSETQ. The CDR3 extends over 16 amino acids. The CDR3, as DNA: TGCGCCAGCAGCATCGGGACAGCCCTAAATAATGAAAAACTGTTTTTT. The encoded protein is CASSIGTALNNEKLFF. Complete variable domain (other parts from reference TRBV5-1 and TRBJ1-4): KAGVTQTPRYLIKTRGQQVTLSCSPISGHRSVSWYQQTPGQGLQFLFEYFSETQRNKGNFPGRFSGRQFSNSRSEMNVSTLELGDSALYLCASSIGTALNNEKLFFGSGTQLSVL.

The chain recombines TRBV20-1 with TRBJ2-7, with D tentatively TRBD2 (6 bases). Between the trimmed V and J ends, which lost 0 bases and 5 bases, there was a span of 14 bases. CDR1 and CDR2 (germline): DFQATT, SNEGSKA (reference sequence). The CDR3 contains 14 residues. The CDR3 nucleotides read TGCAGTGCTAGAGATAGGCTAGCGAGCCACGAGCAGTACTTC. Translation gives CSARDRLASHEQYF.

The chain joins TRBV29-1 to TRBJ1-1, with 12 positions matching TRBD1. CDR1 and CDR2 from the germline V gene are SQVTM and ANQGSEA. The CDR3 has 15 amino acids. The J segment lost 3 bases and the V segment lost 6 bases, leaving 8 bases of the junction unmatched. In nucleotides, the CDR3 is TGCAGCGTAGGGACAGGGGGCTTAGTGGACACTGAAGCTTTCTTT. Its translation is CSVGTGGLVDTEAFF. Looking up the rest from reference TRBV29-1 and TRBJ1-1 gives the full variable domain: SAVISQKPSRDICQRGTSLTIQCQVDSQVTMMFWYRQQPGQSLTLIATANQGSEATYESGFVIDKFPISRPNLTFSTLTVSNMSPEDSSIYLCSVGTGGLVDTEAFFGQGTRLTVV.

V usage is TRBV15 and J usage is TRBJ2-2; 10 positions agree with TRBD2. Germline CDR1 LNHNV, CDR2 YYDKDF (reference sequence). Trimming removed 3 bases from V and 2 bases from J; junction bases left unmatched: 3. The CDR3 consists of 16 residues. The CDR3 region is CATSRVAGGNTGELFF. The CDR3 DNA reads TGTGCCACCAGCAGGGTAGCGGGGGGTAACACCGGGGAGCTGTTTTTT.

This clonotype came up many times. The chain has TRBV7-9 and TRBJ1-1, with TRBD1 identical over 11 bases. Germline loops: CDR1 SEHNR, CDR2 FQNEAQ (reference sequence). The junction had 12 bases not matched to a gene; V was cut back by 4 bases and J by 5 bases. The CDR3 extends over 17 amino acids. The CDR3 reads CASSYWTGGRMITEAFF. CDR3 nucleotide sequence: TGTGCCAGCAGCTACTGGACAGGGGGCCGCATGATTACTGAAGCTTTCTTT.

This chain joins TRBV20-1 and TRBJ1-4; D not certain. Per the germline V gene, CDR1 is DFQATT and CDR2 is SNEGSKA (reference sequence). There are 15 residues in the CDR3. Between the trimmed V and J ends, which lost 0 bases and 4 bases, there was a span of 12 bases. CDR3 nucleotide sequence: TGCAGTGCTAGAGATCGTCCGCGGGGTAATGAAAAACTGTTTTTT. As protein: CSARDRPRGNEKLFF.

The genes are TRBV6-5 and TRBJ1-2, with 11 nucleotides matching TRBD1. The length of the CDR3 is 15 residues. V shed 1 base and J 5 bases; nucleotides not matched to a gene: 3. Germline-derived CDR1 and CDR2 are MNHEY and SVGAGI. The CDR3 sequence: CASSYYGQGAYGYTF. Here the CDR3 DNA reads TGTGCCAGCAGTTACTACGGACAGGGGGCGTATGGCTACACCTTC.

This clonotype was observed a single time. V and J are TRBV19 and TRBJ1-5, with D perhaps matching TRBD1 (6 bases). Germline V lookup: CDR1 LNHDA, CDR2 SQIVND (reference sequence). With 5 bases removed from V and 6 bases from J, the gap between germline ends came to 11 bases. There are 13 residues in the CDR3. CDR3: CASSVQGSQPQHF. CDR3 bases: TGTGCCAGTAGTGTACAGGGTTCTCAGCCCCAGCATTTT.

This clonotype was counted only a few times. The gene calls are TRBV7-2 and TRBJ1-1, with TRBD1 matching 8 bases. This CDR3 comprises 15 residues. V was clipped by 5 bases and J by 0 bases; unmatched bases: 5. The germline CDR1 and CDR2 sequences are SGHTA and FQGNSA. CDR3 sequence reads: CASSTRQGMNTEAFF. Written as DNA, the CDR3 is TGTGCCAGCAGCACCCGACAGGGGATGAACACTGAAGCTTTCTTT.